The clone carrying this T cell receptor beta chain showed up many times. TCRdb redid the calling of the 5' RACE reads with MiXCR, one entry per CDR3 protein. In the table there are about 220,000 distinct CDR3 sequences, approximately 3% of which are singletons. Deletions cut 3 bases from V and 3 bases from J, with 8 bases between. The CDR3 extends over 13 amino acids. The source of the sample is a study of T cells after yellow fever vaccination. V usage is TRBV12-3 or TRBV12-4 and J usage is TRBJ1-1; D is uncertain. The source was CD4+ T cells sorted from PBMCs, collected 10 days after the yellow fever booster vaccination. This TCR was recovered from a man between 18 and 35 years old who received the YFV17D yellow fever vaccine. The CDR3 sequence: CASSLAEYTEAFF. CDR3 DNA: TGTGCCAGCAGTTTGGCGGAGTACACTGAAGCTTTCTTT.